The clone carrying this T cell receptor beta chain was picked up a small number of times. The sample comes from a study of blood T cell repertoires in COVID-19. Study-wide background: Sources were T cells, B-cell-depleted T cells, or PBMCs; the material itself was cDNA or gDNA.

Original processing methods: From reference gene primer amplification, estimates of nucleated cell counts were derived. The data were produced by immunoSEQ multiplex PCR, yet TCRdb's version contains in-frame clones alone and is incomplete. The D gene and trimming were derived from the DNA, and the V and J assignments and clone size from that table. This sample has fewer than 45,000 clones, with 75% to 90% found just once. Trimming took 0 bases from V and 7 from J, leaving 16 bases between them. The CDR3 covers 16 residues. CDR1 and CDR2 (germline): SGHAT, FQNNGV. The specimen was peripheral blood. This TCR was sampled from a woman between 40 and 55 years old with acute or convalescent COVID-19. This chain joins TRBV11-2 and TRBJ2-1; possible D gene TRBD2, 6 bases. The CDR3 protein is CASSLDWIGSGNEQFF. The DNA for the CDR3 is TGTGCCAGCAGCTTAGATTGGATAGGGAGCGGGAATGAGCAGTTCTTC.